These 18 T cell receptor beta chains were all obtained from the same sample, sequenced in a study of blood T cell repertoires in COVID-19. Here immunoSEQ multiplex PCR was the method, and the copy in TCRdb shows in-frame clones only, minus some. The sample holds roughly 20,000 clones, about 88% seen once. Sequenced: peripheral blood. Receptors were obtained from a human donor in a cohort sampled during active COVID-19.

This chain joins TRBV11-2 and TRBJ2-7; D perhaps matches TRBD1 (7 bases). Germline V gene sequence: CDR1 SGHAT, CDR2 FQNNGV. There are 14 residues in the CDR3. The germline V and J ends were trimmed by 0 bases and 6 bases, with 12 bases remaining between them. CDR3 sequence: CASSLEAGGREQYF. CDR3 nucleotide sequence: TGTGCCAGCAGCTTAGAGGCAGGGGGGCGCGAGCAGTACTTC.

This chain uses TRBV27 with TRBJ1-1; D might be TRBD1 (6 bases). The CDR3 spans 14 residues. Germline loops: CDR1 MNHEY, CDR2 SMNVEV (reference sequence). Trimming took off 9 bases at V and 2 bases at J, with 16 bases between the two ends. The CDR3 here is CASRPGQTNTEAFF. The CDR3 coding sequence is TGTGCCAGTCGCCCGGGACAAACTAACACTGAAGCTTTCTTT.

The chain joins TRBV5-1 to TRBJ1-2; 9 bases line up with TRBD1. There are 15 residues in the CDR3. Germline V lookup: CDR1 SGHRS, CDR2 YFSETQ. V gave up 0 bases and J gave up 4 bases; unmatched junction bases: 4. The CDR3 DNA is TGCGCCAGCAGCTTGGGGGACAGGGAAAGCTATGGCTACACCTTC. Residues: CASSLGDRESYGYTF.

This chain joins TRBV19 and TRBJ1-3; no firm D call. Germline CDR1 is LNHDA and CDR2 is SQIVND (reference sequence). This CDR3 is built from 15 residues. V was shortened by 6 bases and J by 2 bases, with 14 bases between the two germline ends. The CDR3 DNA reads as TGTGCCAGTAGCGACCAAACGGGTGCTGGAAACACCATATATTTT. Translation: CASSDQTGAGNTIYF. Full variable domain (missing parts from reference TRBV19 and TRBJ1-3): DGGITQSPKYLFRKEGQNVTLSCEQNLNHDAMYWYRQDPGQGLRLIYYSQIVNDFQKGDIAEGYSVSREKKESFPLTVTSAQKNPTAFYLCASSDQTGAGNTIYFGEGSWLTVV.

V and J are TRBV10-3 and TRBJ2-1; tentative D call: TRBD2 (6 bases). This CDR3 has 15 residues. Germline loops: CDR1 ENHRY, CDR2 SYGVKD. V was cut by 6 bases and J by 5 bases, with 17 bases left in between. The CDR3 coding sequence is TGTGCCATCAGGGGCGGGGACGGAAAAAACAATGAGCAGTTCTTC. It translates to CAIRGGDGKNNEQFF.

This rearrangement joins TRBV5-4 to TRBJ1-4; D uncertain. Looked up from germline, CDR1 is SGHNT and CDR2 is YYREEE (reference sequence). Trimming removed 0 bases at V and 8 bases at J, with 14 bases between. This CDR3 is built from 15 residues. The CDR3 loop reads CASSLDGNPGEKLFF. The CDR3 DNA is TGTGCCAGCAGCTTGGACGGCAACCCGGGGGAAAAACTGTTTTTT.

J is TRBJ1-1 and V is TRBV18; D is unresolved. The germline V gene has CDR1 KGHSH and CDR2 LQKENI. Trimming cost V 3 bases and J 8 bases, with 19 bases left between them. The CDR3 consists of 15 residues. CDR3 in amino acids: CASSPPEGRRLEAFF. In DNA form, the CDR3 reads TGTGCCAGCTCACCCCCCGAAGGCAGGCGATTAGAAGCTTTCTTT.

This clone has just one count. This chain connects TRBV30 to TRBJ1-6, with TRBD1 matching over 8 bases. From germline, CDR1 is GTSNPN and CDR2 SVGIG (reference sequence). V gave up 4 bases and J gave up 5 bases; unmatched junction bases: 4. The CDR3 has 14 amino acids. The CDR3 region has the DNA TGTGCCTGGATCAGGACAGGGAATAATTCACCCCTCCACTTT. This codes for CAWIRTGNNSPLHF.

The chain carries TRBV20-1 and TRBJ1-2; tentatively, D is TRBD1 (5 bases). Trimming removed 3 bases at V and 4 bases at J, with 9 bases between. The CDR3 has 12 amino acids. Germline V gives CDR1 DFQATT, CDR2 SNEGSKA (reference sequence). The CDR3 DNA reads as TGCAGTGCTAGTCCTCAGGGCTATGGCTACACCTTC. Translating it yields CSASPQGYGYTF.

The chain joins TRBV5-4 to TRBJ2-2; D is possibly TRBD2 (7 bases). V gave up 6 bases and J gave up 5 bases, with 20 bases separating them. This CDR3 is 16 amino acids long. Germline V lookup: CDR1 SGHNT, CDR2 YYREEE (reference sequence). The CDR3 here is CASTPSQGRGTGELFF. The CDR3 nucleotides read TGTGCCAGCACCCCGAGCCAGGGGCGGGGGACCGGGGAGCTGTTTTTT.

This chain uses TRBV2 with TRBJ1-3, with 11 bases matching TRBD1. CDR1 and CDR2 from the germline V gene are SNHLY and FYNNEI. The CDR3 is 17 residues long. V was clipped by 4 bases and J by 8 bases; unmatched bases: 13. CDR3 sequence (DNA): TGTGCCAGCAGTGTGGACGCCCGGGACAGGGGGTTGGACACCATATATTTT. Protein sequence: CASSVDARDRGLDTIYF.

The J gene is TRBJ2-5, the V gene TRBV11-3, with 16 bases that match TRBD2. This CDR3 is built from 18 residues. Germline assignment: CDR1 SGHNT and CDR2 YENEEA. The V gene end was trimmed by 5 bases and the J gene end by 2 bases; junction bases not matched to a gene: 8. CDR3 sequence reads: CASSRGTSGGALQETQYF. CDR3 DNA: TGTGCCAGCAGCAGAGGGACTAGCGGGGGGGCGCTACAAGAGACCCAGTACTTC.

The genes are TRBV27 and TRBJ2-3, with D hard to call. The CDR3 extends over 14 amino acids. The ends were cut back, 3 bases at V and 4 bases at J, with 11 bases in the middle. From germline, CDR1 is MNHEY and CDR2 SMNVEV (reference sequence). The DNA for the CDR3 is TGTGCCAGCAGTTTTTGGCAGTCCGCAGATACGCAGTATTTT. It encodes CASSFWQSADTQYF.

The CDR3 DNA sequence: TGTGCCAGCAGTTTAACCGGGACAGATGACCTCTACGAGCAGTACTTC. It yields the protein CASSLTGTDDLYEQYF. The rearrangement uses TRBV6-5 and TRBJ2-7, with TRBD1 matching over 7 bases. CDR1 and CDR2 (germline): MNHEY, SVGAGI. Trimming removed 4 bases from V and 3 bases from J; junction bases left unmatched: 12. CDR3 size: 16 residues.

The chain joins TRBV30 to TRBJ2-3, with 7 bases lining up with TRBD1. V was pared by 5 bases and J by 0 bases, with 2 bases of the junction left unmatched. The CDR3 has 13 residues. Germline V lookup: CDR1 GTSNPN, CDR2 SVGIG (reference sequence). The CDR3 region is CAWGTASTDTQYF. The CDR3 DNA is TGTGCCTGGGGGACAGCGAGCACAGATACGCAGTATTTT. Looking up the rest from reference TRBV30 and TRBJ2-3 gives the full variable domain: SQTIHQWPATLVQPVGSPLSLECTVEGTSNPNLYWYRQAAGRGLQLLFYSVGIGQISSEVPQNLSASRPQDRQFILSSKKLLLSDSGFYLCAWGTASTDTQYFGPGTRLTVL.

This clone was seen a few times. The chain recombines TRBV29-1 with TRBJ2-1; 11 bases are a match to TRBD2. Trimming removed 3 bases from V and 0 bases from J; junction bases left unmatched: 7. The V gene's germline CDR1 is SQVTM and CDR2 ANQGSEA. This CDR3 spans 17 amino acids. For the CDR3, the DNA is TGCAGCGTTGAGCTCCTAGCGGGGGGTAGCTCCTACAATGAGCAGTTCTTC. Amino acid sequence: CSVELLAGGSSYNEQFF.

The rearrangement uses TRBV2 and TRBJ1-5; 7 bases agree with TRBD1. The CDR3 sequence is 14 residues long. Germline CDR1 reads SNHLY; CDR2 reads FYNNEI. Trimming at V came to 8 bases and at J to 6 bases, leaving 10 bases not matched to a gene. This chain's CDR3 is CASGEDQGGQPQHF. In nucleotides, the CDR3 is TGTGCCAGCGGAGAGGACCAGGGGGGTCAGCCCCAGCATTTT.

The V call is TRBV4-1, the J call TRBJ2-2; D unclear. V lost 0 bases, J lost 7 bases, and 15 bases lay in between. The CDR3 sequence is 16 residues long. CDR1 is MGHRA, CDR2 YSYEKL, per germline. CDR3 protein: CASSQDQLQFIGELFF. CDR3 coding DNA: TGCGCCAGCAGCCAAGATCAATTACAGTTTATCGGGGAGCTGTTTTTT.